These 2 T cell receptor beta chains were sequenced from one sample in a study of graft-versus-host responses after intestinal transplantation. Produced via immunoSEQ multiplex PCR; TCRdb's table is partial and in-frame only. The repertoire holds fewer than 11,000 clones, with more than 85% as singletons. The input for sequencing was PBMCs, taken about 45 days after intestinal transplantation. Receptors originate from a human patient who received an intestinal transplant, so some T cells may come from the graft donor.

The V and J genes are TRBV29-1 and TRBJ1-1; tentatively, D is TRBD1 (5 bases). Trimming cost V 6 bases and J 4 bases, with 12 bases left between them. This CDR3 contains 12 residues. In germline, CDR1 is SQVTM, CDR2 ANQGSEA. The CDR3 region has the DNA TGCAGCGTAGCAGCAGGGAGCACTGAAGCTTTCTTT. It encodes CSVAAGSTEAFF.

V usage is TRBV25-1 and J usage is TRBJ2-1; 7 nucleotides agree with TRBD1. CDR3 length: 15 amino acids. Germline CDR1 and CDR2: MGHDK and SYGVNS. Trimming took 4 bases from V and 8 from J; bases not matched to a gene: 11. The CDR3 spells CASSGTTGSRYEQFF. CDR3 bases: TGTGCCAGCAGTGGAACGACAGGGTCGAGGTATGAGCAGTTCTTC.